These 25 T cell receptor beta chains were all obtained from the same sample, sequenced in a study of blood T cell repertoires in COVID-19 (dated by TCRdb to the early 2020s). The library was produced with the immunoSEQ multiplex PCR assay. As stored in TCRdb, this immuneACCESS dataset retains in-frame rearrangements with V and J assigned. A fraction of the clones does not appear; measured against another copy, unresolved V genes explain less than half of the discrepancy, and the remainder lacks a known reason. The sample data list 50,000 to 55,000 clones, and 80% to 90% of these were observed just once. The ten largest clones add up to approximately 5.9% of the sample. The specimen sequenced was peripheral blood. Every receptor here comes from a man aged 45-60 years with active COVID-19.

J is TRBJ1-2 and V is TRBV21-1; TRBD1 is the table's D call and was not checked against the DNA. TRBV21-1 is an annotated pseudogene. The CDR3 loop spans 16 amino acids. CDR3 DNA: TGTGCCAGCAGCAAAAGGTTCCAGGGCAGGAACTATGGCTACACCTTC. This codes for CASSKRFQGRNYGYTF.

The rearrangement uses TRBV10-3 and TRBJ1-1; 12 bases align to TRBD1. The V gene's germline CDR1 is ENHRY and CDR2 SYGVKD. This CDR3 is 15 amino acids long. J gave up 5 bases and V 4 bases, and 5 bases lay outside the gene matches. CDR3 region: CAISGGQGARTEAFF. The DNA for the CDR3 is TGTGCCATCAGTGGGGGACAGGGGGCGCGGACTGAAGCTTTCTTT.

The genes are TRBV10-3 and TRBJ2-1; 7 nucleotides match TRBD1. This CDR3 has 16 residues. After removal of 5 bases from V and 0 bases from J, the junction contained 7 bases not matched to a gene. Germline values: CDR1 ENHRY, CDR2 SYGVKD. The DNA for the CDR3 is TGTGCCATCAGTCGTCAACAGGGGCTCTCCTACAATGAGCAGTTCTTC. It yields the protein CAISRQQGLSYNEQFF.

The CDR3 loop is CASSFQTANTEAFF. DNA for the CDR3: TGCGCCAGCAGCTTCCAAACAGCGAACACTGAAGCTTTCTTT. The gene calls are TRBV5-1 and TRBJ1-1, with D unclear. V lost 2 bases to trimming and J lost 1 base, with 9 bases between them. Germline V gene sequence: CDR1 SGHRS, CDR2 YFSETQ. The CDR3 is 14 residues long.

This chain uses TRBV5-1 with TRBJ2-3; 10 bases align to TRBD1. V lost 3 bases, J lost 3 bases, and 4 bases stayed unmatched. In germline, CDR1 is SGHRS, CDR2 YFSETQ. The CDR3 has 15 residues. The CDR3 loop reads CASSSGQGGTDTQYF. CDR3 DNA: TGCGCCAGCAGCTCCGGACAGGGGGGAACAGATACGCAGTATTTT.

The chain has TRBV21-1 and TRBJ1-6. TRBV21-1 is a recognized pseudogene. This CDR3 comprises 12 residues. CDR3 in DNA: TGTGCCAGCAGCAAAGGCGCTCCACCCCTCCACTTT. Its translation is CASSKGAPPLHF.

The genes are TRBV13 and TRBJ1-1; D call uncertain. The CDR3 is 12 amino acids. V was shortened by 5 bases and J by 5 bases, with 9 bases between the two germline ends. The V gene's germline CDR1 is PRHDT and CDR2 FYEKMQ (reference sequence). The CDR3 loop is CASSPSLTEAFF. The CDR3 coding sequence is TGTGCCAGCAGCCCCTCCTTGACTGAAGCTTTCTTT.

A word on this clone: This sample includes further DNA sequences coding for the same CDR3. The V call is TRBV19, the J call TRBJ2-7; 9 bases match TRBD1. J was trimmed by 2 bases and V by 5 bases; bases with no gene match: 4. The germline gives CDR1 LNHDA, CDR2 SQIVND (reference sequence). The CDR3 spans 14 residues. For the CDR3, the DNA is TGTGCCAGTAGTCTCGGACAGGGGCCCTACGAGCAGTACTTC. Residues: CASSLGQGPYEQYF. The full variable domain, its missing parts supplied by reference TRBV19 and TRBJ2-7, is DGGITQSPKYLFRKEGQNVTLSCEQNLNHDAMYWYRQDPGQGLRLIYYSQIVNDFQKGDIAEGYSVSREKKESFPLTVTSAQKNPTAFYLCASSLGQGPYEQYFGPGTRLTVT.

The chain couples TRBV3-1 (or the pseudogene TRBV3-2) to TRBJ1-4; 7 positions match TRBD1. The CDR3 has 15 residues. The trim removed 1 base at V and 4 bases at J, leaving 3 bases unmatched. Germline V CDR1 and CDR2: LGHDT, YNNKEL (reference sequence). CDR3 coding DNA: TGTGCCAGCAGCCAAGGGGGGACAGTTAATGAAAAACTGTTTTTT. Translation gives CASSQGGTVNEKLFF.

The V gene is TRBV15, the J gene TRBJ2-7; D call uncertain. The CDR3 extends over 14 amino acids. V was pared by 0 bases and J by 3 bases, with 9 bases between. Germline lookup yields CDR1 LNHNV and CDR2 YYDKDF (reference sequence). The CDR3 reads CATSRDLTFYEQYF. The CDR3 region has the DNA TGTGCCACCAGCAGAGATCTAACCTTCTACGAGCAGTACTTC.

V and J are TRBV7-2 and TRBJ1-2; tentatively, D is TRBD1 (5 bases). The CDR3 loop spans 15 amino acids. The V gene's germline CDR1 is SGHTA and CDR2 FQGNSA. Trimming cost V 1 base and J 0 bases, with 9 bases left between them. CDR3 amino acids: CASSLEGAANYGYTF. CDR3 bases: TGTGCCAGCAGCTTAGAAGGGGCCGCTAACTATGGCTACACCTTC.

Only a few counts were recorded for this clone. The CDR3 DNA is TGCGCCAGCAGTCATATCCAGCGGTGTTCCGGGACTAGCGGTGCGTGGGGGCAGTTCTTC. It codes for CASSHIQRCSGTSGAWGQFF. The chain links TRBV23-1 to TRBJ2-1, with 11 bases fitting TRBD2. TRBV23-1 is flagged as an ORF with uncertain function. This CDR3 contains 20 residues. Trimming at V came to 3 bases and at J to 12 bases, leaving 25 bases not matched to a gene.

This chain connects TRBV2 to TRBJ2-5; 9 bases fit TRBD2. The germline CDR1 and CDR2 sequences are SNHLY and FYNNEI. The CDR3 consists of 16 residues. Trimming took 7 bases from V and 5 from J; bases not matched to a gene: 14. CDR3 nucleotide sequence: TGTGCCAGCACCACCACTAGCGGGCTAGTGTCTGAGACCCAGTACTTC. Protein sequence: CASTTTSGLVSETQYF. The full variable domain, completed using reference TRBV2 and TRBJ2-5, is EPEVTQTPSHQVTQMGQEVILRCVPISNHLYFYWYRQILGQKVEFLVSFYNNEISEKSEIFDDQFSVERPDGSNFTLKIRSTKLEDSAMYFCASTTTSGLVSETQYFGPGTRLLVL.

This chain connects TRBV7-2 to TRBJ2-1; D gene uncertain. The germline V gene encodes CDR1 SGHTA and CDR2 FQGNSA. There are 15 residues in the CDR3. Between the trimmed V and J ends, which lost 5 bases and 1 base, there was a span of 12 bases. The chain's CDR3 is CASSPGSVSYNEQFF. CDR3 DNA: TGTGCCAGCAGCCCCGGGTCCGTTTCCTACAATGAGCAGTTCTTC.

The chain employs TRBV6-5 and TRBJ2-7, with TRBD1 as a possible D gene (6 bases). The CDR3 extends over 15 amino acids. The germline V gene encodes CDR1 MNHEY and CDR2 SVGAGI. V was shortened by 6 bases and J by 7 bases, with 22 bases between the two germline ends. This chain's CDR3 is CASRRAGQGHVEQYF. The CDR3 nucleotides are TGTGCCAGCAGGAGGGCGGGCCAGGGGCACGTGGAGCAGTACTTC.

The rearrangement links TRBV18 to TRBJ1-1; D call uncertain. The CDR3 is 14 amino acids. Germline loops: CDR1 KGHSH, CDR2 LQKENI. V was cut by 5 bases and J by 1 base, with 11 bases left in between. The CDR3 spells CASSYDIQNTEAFF. The DNA of the CDR3 is TGTGCCAGCTCATACGACATTCAGAACACTGAAGCTTTCTTT.

The genes are TRBV6-2 or TRBV6-3 and TRBJ1-6; D unresolved. CDR3 size: 14 residues. The germline V gene encodes CDR1 MNHEY and CDR2 SVGEGT. V shed 4 bases and J shed 12 bases, with 16 bases lying between them. CDR3 DNA: TGTGCCAGCAGTTCGACTGTCCTTCGAGGACCCCTCCACTTT. Amino acid sequence: CASSSTVLRGPLHF.

The chain has TRBV6-2 or TRBV6-3 and TRBJ1-1, with D perhaps matching TRBD1 (5 bases). CDR1 is MNHEY, CDR2 SVGEGT, per germline. The V gene lost 6 bases and the J gene lost 5 bases, with 19 bases spanning the gap. The CDR3 spans 15 residues. The CDR3 nucleotides read TGTGCCAGCAGCAGGGAGCGGGCGCAGGTTACTGAAGCTTTCTTT. This sequence encodes CASSRERAQVTEAFF.

The V gene is TRBV19, the J gene TRBJ2-1; D remains unclear. The CDR3 covers 14 residues. Per the germline V gene, CDR1 is LNHDA and CDR2 is SQIVND (reference sequence). V was shortened by 3 bases and J by 8 bases, with 14 bases between the two germline ends. In DNA, the CDR3 is TGTGCCAGTAGTATTATCGCAGGTAATGATGAGCAGTTCTTC. Its translation is CASSIIAGNDEQFF.

The CDR3 loop reads CASSPNPGSYEQYF. CDR3 sequence (DNA): TGTGCCAGCAGCCCAAACCCGGGTTCCTACGAGCAGTACTTC. The chain recombines TRBV7-2 with TRBJ2-7; unclear D gene. Per germline, CDR1 SGHTA and CDR2 FQGNSA. This CDR3 is built from 14 residues. The V and J ends lost 5 bases and 1 base respectively, with 12 bases between them.

This chain joins TRBV6-6 and TRBJ2-7, with 7 bases that match TRBD1. The germline V gene has CDR1 MNHNY and CDR2 SVGAGI (reference sequence). V lost 5 bases and J lost 2; bases outside the gene matches: 9. The CDR3 runs 15 residues. The CDR3 loop reads CASSDRQGRTYEQYF. The CDR3, as DNA: TGTGCCAGCAGTGACCGACAGGGACGGACCTACGAGCAGTACTTC.

The genes are TRBV12-3 or TRBV12-4 and TRBJ1-2, with 7 bases identical to TRBD1. The CDR3 is 13 amino acids. With V trimmed by 5 bases and J by 9 bases, 9 bases remained unmatched. The CDR3 protein is CASSPRDSRSYTF. CDR3 nucleotides: TGTGCCAGCAGTCCCCGGGACAGCCGGAGCTACACCTTC.

The rearrangement uses TRBV18 and TRBJ1-1; tentative D call: TRBD1 (5 bases). The CDR3 has 16 amino acids. Germline V gene data show CDR1 as KGHSH and CDR2 as LQKENI. Trimming shortened V by 4 bases and J by 1 base, and 16 bases separated the two germline ends. The CDR3 DNA follows: TGTGCCAGCTCACTCTCACGGGGGGGTGGGAACACTGAAGCTTTCTTT. Translated, it gives CASSLSRGGGNTEAFF.

This chain connects TRBV6-6 to TRBJ2-1; possibly TRBD2 for D (6 bases). This CDR3 contains 16 residues. Germline CDR1 reads MNHNY; CDR2 reads SVGAGI (reference sequence). Trimming cost V 2 bases and J 0 bases, with 11 bases left between them. Here the CDR3 DNA reads TGTGCCAGCAGTTACCGGGACTTCAGCTCCTACAATGAGCAGTTCTTC. Translating it yields CASSYRDFSSYNEQFF.

The chain has TRBV30 and TRBJ2-1; TRBD1 aligns across 9 bases. This CDR3 has 12 amino acids. Germline CDR1 reads GTSNPN; CDR2 reads SVGIG (reference sequence). V shed 4 bases and J 8 bases; nucleotides not matched to a gene: 3. This CDR3 is CAWNRGLDEQFF. As DNA, the CDR3 is TGTGCCTGGAACAGGGGGCTCGATGAGCAGTTCTTC.